The 13 T cell receptor beta chains below all came from one sample that was sequenced in a study of human T cells and chemical hapten exposure. TCRdb ran MiXCR on the RACE reads and lists one entry per CDR3 protein. The data show approximately 68,000 distinct CDR3 sequences, with about 9% seen just once and under 3.5% held by the top ten. Regarding time point: patch test 2, 6 weeks after DPC sensitization. Treatment meaning: therapeutic diphenylcyclopropenone sensitization with weekly scalp DPC. Sequencing used whole blood, obtained in connection with sensitization to the hapten diphenylcyclopropenone (DPC). These receptor sequences come from a woman aged 45-65 years with alopecia areata. Some clones in this sample may be carry-over from other donors' samples.

This clonotype was seen a few times. The chain links TRBV20-1 to TRBJ2-3, with D unresolved. V lost 3 bases and J lost 3, with 10 bases in between. Germline V CDR1 and CDR2: DFQATT, SNEGSKA (reference sequence). CDR3 length: 13 residues. The CDR3 loop is CSASIGGTDTQYF. Written as DNA, the CDR3 is TGCAGTGCTAGTATCGGTGGGACAGATACGCAGTATTTT.

This clonotype was recorded a few times. The chain is built from TRBV10-3 and TRBJ2-3, with a weak D call TRBD2 (6 bases). Trimming took 2 bases from V and 5 from J, leaving 17 bases between them. This CDR3 is built from 16 residues. CDR1 is ENHRY and CDR2 is SYGVKD in the germline V gene. As DNA, the CDR3 is TGTGCCATCAGTGAGAAAAAGAGAGAGGGAGGAGATACGCAGTATTTT. The encoded protein is CAISEKKREGGDTQYF.

This clonotype was picked up a small number of times. The chain recombines TRBV27 with TRBJ1-4; D is perhaps TRBD1 (6 bases). Per the germline V gene, CDR1 is MNHEY and CDR2 is SMNVEV (reference sequence). Between the trimmed V and J ends, which lost 1 base and 0 bases, there was a span of 9 bases. The CDR3 is made up of 16 amino acids. The CDR3 nucleotides read TGTGCCAGCAGTTTATGGGCAGGGGCAACTAATGAAAAACTGTTTTTT. Translated: CASSLWAGATNEKLFF.

The chain employs TRBV18 and TRBJ2-7; D unclear. This CDR3 has 14 residues. CDR1 is KGHSH, CDR2 LQKENI, per germline. Trimming cost V 1 base and J 5 bases, with 12 bases left between them. The CDR3 region is CASSPRRIPDEQYF. CDR3 nucleotides: TGTGCCAGCTCACCACGACGGATTCCGGACGAGCAGTACTTC.

This chain links TRBV10-3 with TRBJ2-1; TRBD2 matches at 7 bases. V was pared by 3 bases and J by 9 bases, with 5 bases of the junction left unmatched. The CDR3 sequence is 13 residues long. Germline values: CDR1 ENHRY, CDR2 SYGVKD. The CDR3 spells CAISESGASEQFF. CDR3 nucleotides: TGTGCCATCAGTGAAAGCGGGGCCAGTGAGCAGTTCTTC.

This clonotype was seen many times. This chain joins TRBV20-1 and TRBJ2-2, with D uncertain. The V end lost 0 bases, the J end lost 1 base, and 6 bases lay between the germline ends. Germline values: CDR1 DFQATT, CDR2 SNEGSKA (reference sequence). The CDR3 loop spans 14 amino acids. CDR3 protein: CSARDRQNTGELFF. Here the CDR3 DNA reads TGCAGTGCTAGAGATAGACAGAACACCGGGGAGCTGTTTTTT.

This clonotype has just a few counts. The gene calls are TRBV14 and TRBJ2-1; no clear D gene. The CDR3 sequence is 13 residues long. Trimming cost V 1 base and J 9 bases, with 10 bases left between them. CDR1 and CDR2 from the germline V gene are SGHDN and FVKESK. This CDR3 reads CASSQAWDREQFF. The CDR3 coding sequence is TGTGCCAGCAGCCAAGCCTGGGATCGTGAGCAGTTCTTC.

V usage is TRBV6-1 and J usage is TRBJ2-3; 13 positions agree with TRBD2. This CDR3 spans 15 amino acids. J was trimmed by 6 bases and V by 10 bases; bases with no gene match: 10. CDR1 and CDR2 (germline): MNHNS, SASEGT. This CDR3 reads CATRLAGGGMDTQYF. The CDR3 region has the DNA TGTGCCACCAGACTAGCGGGGGGCGGTATGGATACGCAGTATTTT.

This clonotype was seen a handful of times. The CDR3 DNA follows: TGTGCCAGCAGCCAAGAGGACAGGGGAACCTACAATGAGCAGTTCTTC. It encodes CASSQEDRGTYNEQFF. This chain joins TRBV3-1 and TRBJ2-1; 9 bases fit TRBD1. The V segment lost 0 bases and the J segment 2 bases; nucleotides outside the gene matches: 2. The CDR3 covers 16 residues. The V gene's germline CDR1 is LGHDT and CDR2 YNNKEL (reference sequence).

This rearrangement joins TRBV27 to TRBJ2-5; 8 bases fit TRBD2. The germline gives CDR1 MNHEY, CDR2 SMNVEV (reference sequence). Trimming cost V 1 base and J 1 base; bases outside gene matches: 14. There are 19 residues in the CDR3. The CDR3 coding sequence is TGTGCCAGCAGTTTATACCCCCGGACTCTAGCGGGCCTCCAAGAGACCCAGTACTTC. Protein sequence: CASSLYPRTLAGLQETQYF.

J is TRBJ2-7 and V is TRBV12-3 or TRBV12-4; D is perhaps TRBD1 (5 bases). The CDR3 consists of 12 residues. V gave up 6 bases and J gave up 7 bases, with 13 bases separating them. The CDR3, as DNA: TGTGCCAGCAGAGGGGATTCGTCGGAGCAGTACTTC. Its translation is CASRGDSSEQYF.

This rearrangement joins TRBV10-3 to TRBJ1-5; a weak D match, TRBD1 (6 bases). V shed 4 bases and J shed 0 bases, with 16 bases lying between them. CDR1 is ENHRY, CDR2 SYGVKD, per germline. This CDR3 region has 17 residues. CDR3 sequence (DNA): TGTGCCATCAGTGGCGGGGAGGGGGGAAATAGCAATCAGCCCCAGCATTTT. Its protein product is CAISGGEGGNSNQPQHF.

This rearrangement joins TRBV6-2 or TRBV6-3 to TRBJ1-5; 7 nucleotides agree with TRBD1. After removal of 7 bases from V and 3 bases from J, the junction contained 6 bases not matched to a gene. The CDR3 covers 14 residues. Germline assignment: CDR1 MNHEY and CDR2 SVGEGT. The DNA of the CDR3 is TGTGCCAGCACCTCGGGACAGTCCAATCAGCCCCAGCATTTT. Encoded protein: CASTSGQSNQPQHF.